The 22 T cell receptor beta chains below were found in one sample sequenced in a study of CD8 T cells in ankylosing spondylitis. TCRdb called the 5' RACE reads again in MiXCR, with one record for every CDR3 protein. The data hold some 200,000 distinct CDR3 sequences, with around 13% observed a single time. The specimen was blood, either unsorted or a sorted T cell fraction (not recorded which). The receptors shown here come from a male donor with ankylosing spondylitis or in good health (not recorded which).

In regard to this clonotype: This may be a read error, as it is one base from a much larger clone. The CDR3 protein is CASSPSSAGELFF. CDR3 coding DNA: TGTGCCAGCAGCCCGTCTAGCGCCGGGGAGCTGTTTTTT. The rearrangement uses TRBV12-3 or TRBV12-4 and TRBJ2-2; TRBD2 is a possible D gene (6 bases). Trimming cost V 6 bases and J 6 bases, with 11 bases left between them. This CDR3 is 13 amino acids long.

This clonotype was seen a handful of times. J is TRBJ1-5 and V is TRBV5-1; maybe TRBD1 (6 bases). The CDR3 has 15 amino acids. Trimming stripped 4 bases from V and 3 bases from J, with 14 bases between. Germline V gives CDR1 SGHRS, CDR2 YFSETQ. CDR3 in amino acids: CASSVSGAPNQPQHF. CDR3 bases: TGCGCCAGCAGCGTCTCAGGGGCCCCCAATCAGCCCCAGCATTTT.

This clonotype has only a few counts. The CDR3 coding sequence is TGCGCCAGCAGCACCCGACAGGACACTGAAGCTTTCTTT. This encodes CASSTRQDTEAFF. The chain is built from TRBV4-1 and TRBJ1-1; a possible D gene is TRBD1 (6 bases). Trimming took off 5 bases at V and 3 bases at J, with 10 bases between the two ends. Per the germline V gene, CDR1 is MGHRA and CDR2 is YSYEKL. CDR3 length: 13 residues.

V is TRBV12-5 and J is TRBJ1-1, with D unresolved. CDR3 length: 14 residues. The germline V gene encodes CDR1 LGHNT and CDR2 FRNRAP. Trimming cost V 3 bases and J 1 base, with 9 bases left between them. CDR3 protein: CASGFSTANTEAFF. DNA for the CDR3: TGTGCTAGTGGTTTTTCGACGGCGAACACTGAAGCTTTCTTT.

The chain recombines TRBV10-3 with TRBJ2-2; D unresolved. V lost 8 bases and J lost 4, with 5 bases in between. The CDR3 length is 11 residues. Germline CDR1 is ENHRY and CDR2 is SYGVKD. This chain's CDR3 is CAIEVTGELFF. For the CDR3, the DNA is TGTGCCATCGAGGTCACCGGGGAGCTGTTTTTT.

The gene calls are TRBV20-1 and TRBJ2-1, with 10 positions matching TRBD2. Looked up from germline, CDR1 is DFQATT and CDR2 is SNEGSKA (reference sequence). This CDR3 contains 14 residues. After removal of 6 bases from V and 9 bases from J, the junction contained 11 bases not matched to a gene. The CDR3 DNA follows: TGCAGTGCCCCGGCTGGACTAGCGGAAACTGAGCAGTTCTTC. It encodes CSAPAGLAETEQFF.

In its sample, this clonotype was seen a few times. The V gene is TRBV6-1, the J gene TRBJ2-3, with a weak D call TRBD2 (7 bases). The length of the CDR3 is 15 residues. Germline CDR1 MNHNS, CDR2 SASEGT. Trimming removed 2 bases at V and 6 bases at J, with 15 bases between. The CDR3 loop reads CASSETLAGADTQYF. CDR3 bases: TGTGCCAGCAGTGAAACCCTGGCGGGGGCTGATACGCAGTATTTT.

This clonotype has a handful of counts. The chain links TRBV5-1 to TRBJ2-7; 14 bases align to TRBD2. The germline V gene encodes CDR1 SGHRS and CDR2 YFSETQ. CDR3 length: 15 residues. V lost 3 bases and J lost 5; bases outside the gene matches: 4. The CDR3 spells CASSSGTSGSHEQYF. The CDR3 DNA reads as TGCGCCAGCAGCTCCGGGACTAGCGGGAGTCACGAGCAGTACTTC.

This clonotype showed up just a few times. The CDR3 DNA sequence: TGCGCCAGCAGCTTCGCAGGGACTTCTAACAATGAGCAGTTCTTC. Translated, it gives CASSFAGTSNNEQFF. The genes are TRBV5-1 and TRBJ2-1, with D possibly TRBD2 on 6 matching bases. With 2 bases removed from V and 5 bases from J, the gap between germline ends came to 14 bases. The V gene's germline CDR1 is SGHRS and CDR2 YFSETQ. This CDR3 region has 15 residues. Filled out from reference TRBV5-1 and TRBJ2-1, the complete variable domain reads KAGVTQTPRYLIKTRGQQVTLSCSPISGHRSVSWYQQTPGQGLQFLFEYFSETQRNKGNFPGRFSGRQFSNSRSEMNVSTLELGDSALYLCASSFAGTSNNEQFFGPGTRLTVL.

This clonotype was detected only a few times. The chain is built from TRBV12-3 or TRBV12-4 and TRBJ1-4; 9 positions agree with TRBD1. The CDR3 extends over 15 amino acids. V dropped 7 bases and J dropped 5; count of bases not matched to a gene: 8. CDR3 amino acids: CASIRDREGNEKLFF. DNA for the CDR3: TGTGCCAGCATCCGGGACAGGGAGGGAAATGAAAAACTGTTTTTT.

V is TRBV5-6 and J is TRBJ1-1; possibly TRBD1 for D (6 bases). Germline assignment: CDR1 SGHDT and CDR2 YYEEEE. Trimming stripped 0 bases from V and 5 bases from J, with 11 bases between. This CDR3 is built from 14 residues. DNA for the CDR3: TGTGCCAGCAGCTTGGGGGGGCCGGGGACTGAAGCTTTCTTT. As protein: CASSLGGPGTEAFF.

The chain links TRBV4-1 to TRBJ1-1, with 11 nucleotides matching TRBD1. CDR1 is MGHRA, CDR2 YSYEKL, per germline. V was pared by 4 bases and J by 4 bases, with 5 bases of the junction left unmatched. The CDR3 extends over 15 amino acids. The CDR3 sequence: CASSPRTGGFTEAFF. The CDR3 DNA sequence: TGCGCCAGCAGCCCCCGGACAGGGGGCTTCACTGAAGCTTTCTTT.

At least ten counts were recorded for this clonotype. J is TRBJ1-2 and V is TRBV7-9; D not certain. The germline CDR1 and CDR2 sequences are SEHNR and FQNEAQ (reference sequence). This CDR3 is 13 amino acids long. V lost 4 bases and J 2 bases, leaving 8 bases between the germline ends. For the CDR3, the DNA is TGTGCCAGCAGCTCTGGAGGAAACTATGGCTACACCTTC. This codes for CASSSGGNYGYTF.

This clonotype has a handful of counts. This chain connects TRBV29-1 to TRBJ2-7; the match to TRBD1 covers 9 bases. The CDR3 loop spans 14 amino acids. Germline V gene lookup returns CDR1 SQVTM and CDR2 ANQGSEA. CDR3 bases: TGCACCAATGTCGGGGGACAGGGTGCCTACGAGCAGTACTTC. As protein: CTNVGGQGAYEQYF.

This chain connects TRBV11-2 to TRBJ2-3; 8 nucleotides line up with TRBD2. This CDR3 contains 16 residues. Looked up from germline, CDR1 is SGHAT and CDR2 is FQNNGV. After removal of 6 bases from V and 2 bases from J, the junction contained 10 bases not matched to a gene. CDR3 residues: CASSHRTSPSTDTQYF. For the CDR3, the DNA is TGTGCCAGCAGTCATCGGACTAGCCCCTCCACAGATACGCAGTATTTT.

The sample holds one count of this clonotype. The chain's CDR3 is CASSGDRAGETQYF. CDR3 nucleotide sequence: TGTGCCAGCAGTGGTGACAGGGCGGGCGAGACCCAGTACTTC. V usage is TRBV2 and J usage is TRBJ2-5, with 7 bases aligning to TRBD1. The CDR3 sequence is 14 residues long. The J segment lost 5 bases and the V segment lost 4 bases, leaving 7 bases of the junction unmatched. CDR1 and CDR2 from the germline V gene are SNHLY and FYNNEI.

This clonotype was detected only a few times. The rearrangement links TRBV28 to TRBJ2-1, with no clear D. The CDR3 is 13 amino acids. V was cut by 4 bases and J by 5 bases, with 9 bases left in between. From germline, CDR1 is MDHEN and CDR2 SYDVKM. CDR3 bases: TGTGCCAGCAGTTGGACCCTTAACAATGAGCAGTTCTTC. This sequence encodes CASSWTLNNEQFF.

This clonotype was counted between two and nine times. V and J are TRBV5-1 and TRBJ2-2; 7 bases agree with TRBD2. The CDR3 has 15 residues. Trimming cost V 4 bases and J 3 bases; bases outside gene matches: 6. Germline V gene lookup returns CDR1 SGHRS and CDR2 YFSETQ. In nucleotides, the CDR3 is TGCGCCAGCAGCGGGAGGGAGAGTGACACCGGGGAGCTGTTTTTT. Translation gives CASSGRESDTGELFF.

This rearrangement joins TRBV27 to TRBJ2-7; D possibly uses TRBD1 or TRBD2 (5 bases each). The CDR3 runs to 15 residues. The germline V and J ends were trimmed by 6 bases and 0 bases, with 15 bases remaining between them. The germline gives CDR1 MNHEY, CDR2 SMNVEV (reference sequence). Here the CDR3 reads CASSSLGVLSYEQYF. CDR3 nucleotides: TGTGCCAGCAGCTCCTTGGGGGTCCTCTCCTACGAGCAGTACTTC.

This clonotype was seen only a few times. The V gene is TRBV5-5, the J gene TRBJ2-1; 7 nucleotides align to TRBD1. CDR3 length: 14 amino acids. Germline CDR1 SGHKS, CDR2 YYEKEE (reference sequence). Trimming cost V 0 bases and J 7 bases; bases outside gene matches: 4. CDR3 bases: TGTGCCAGCAGCTTGGGGGACAGCCCTAATGAGCAGTTCTTC. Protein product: CASSLGDSPNEQFF. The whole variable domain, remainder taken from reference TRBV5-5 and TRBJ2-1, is DAGVTQSPTHLIKTRGQQVTLRCSPISGHKSVSWYQQVLGQGPQFIFQYYEKEERGRGNFPDRFSARQFPNYSSELNVNALLLGDSALYLCASSLGDSPNEQFFGPGTRLTVL.

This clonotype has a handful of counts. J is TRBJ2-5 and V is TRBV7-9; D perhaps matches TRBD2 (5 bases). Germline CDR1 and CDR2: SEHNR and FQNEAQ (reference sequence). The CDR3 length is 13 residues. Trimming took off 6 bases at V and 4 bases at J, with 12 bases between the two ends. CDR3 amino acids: CASSPSSLETQYF. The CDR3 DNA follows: TGTGCCAGCAGTCCTAGCTCGCTAGAGACCCAGTACTTC.

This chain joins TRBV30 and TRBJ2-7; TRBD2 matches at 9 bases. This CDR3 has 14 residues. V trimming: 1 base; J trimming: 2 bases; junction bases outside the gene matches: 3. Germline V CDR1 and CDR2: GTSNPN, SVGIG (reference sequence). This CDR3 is CAWSELAGPYEQYF. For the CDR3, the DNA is TGTGCCTGGAGTGAGCTAGCGGGGCCCTACGAGCAGTACTTC. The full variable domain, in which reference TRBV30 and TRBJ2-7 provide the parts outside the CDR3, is SQTIHQWPATLVQPVGSPLSLECTVEGTSNPNLYWYRQAAGRGLQLLFYSVGIGQISSEVPQNLSASRPQDRQFILSSKKLLLSDSGFYLCAWSELAGPYEQYFGPGTRLTVT.